The text below deals with one TCR beta chain. No antigen is known for it. No clone much larger than this one lies a single base away; base qualities are absent. This entry comes from a study of identifying expanded T cells in peripheral blood (dated by TCRdb to the late 2010s). About the investigation overall: Technical replicates were generated by sequencing separate aliquots of the same genomic DNA pool, and four replicates were compared pairwise.

No immune events, such as infections, were documented for the healthy donors during the collection period. Time-dependent variance in a beta-binomial model of T-cell clone differential abundance was calibrated using healthy-donor blood repertoires as a training cohort. There were roughly 10 healthy donors in the training cohort, of whom 3 were female and 7 were male. On average the donors were around 41 years old, and their ages spanned about 25 to 64 years. Whole blood from each healthy donor was obtained from a commercial supplier and was collected at three time points around 13 days apart. For immunosequencing, genomic DNA was extracted from unsorted whole blood. The trim is 4 bases for V and 6 bases for J, with a gap of 15 bases between the germline ends. Via the germline V gene, CDR1 is SGHTA and CDR2 FQGNSA. Measured from the cysteine to the phenylalanine, the CDR3 is 15 residues long. Only the CDR3 DNA is retained, 45 bases long and in frame from the first base.

Study-level results and caveats: For all healthy donors, the variance in clone template counts between roughly two-week samples rose significantly as total template count increased. The authors expected biological variance in healthy repertoires might increase further over much longer intervals such as months to years. Between technical replicates the binomial model flagged approximately 1.2 differentially abundant clones, whereas over roughly two weeks the binomial model flagged about 15 and over approximately 4 weeks approximately 20. The beta-binomial model significantly reduced the number of clones called differentially abundant and the false-positive rate across all healthy-donor time intervals.

The immunoSEQ Assay, which relies on bias-controlled multiplex PCR amplification of genomic DNA, was used to profile TCRbeta CDR3 regions. The original pipeline was this. To quantify the absolute abundance of each unique TCRbeta CDR3 region, the sequences were collapsed and filtered. Two models were used to test differential abundance: a binomial model (Fisher-equivalent) and a beta-binomial model that adds time-dependent variance fitted from healthy donors. Clones with fewer than 5 combined templates were excluded, and clones with Benjamini-Hochberg FDR below 0.01 were called differentially abundant. The form v = (b*log(k)+a)^2 was used to model beta-binomial variance as a function of total template count across the two samples. The table was pulled from immuneACCESS by TCRdb, which kept in-frame rearrangements only. Such tables lose some clones; where checked, under half of the loss comes from unresolved V genes, and the rest has no known cause. For V, J and clone size, that table is used; D and trimming come from the DNA. The sample yields roughly 100,000 clones; approximately 88% were counted once. Together, the top ten hold about 14% of the sample.

The chain couples TRBV7-2 to TRBJ2-2; the D element could tentatively be TRBD1 or TRBD2, as 6 bases agree for each. Material: blood. This clonotype was obtained from a person aged 18 to 70 in good health. The nucleotide sequence is given as TGTGCCAGCAGCTCGACACCGAGGGGGGCCGGGGAGCTGTTTTTT. It specifies CASSSTPRGAGELFF.